Described below is a single T cell receptor beta chain sequence and its context. These data come from a study of blood T cell repertoires in COVID-19. Study overall: Sites in the United States, Italy and Spain provided acute and convalescent COVID-19 samples.

TCRdb keeps only in-frame clones here, not all; method: immunoSEQ multiplex PCR. The sample lists about 260,000 clones, roughly 86% occurring once. The V gene lost 3 bases and the J gene lost 1 base, with 11 bases spanning the gap. Germline CDR1 and CDR2: SGHNT and YYREEE (reference sequence). This CDR3 region has 14 residues. The receptor comes from a man between 35 and 55 years old who had recovered from COVID-19. V gene TRBV5-4 combines with J gene TRBJ2-7, with TRBD2 as a possible D gene (6 bases). The sample was peripheral blood. The CDR3: CASSSGGRSYEQYF. CDR3 nucleotides: TGTGCCAGCAGCTCCGGAGGGAGGTCCTACGAGCAGTACTTC. Full variable domain (remainder filled in from reference TRBV5-4 and TRBJ2-7): ETGVTQSPTHLIKTRGQQVTLRCSSQSGHNTVSWYQQALGQGPQFIFQYYREEENGRGNFPPRFSGLQFPNYSSELNVNALELDDSALYLCASSSGGRSYEQYFGPGTRLTVT.